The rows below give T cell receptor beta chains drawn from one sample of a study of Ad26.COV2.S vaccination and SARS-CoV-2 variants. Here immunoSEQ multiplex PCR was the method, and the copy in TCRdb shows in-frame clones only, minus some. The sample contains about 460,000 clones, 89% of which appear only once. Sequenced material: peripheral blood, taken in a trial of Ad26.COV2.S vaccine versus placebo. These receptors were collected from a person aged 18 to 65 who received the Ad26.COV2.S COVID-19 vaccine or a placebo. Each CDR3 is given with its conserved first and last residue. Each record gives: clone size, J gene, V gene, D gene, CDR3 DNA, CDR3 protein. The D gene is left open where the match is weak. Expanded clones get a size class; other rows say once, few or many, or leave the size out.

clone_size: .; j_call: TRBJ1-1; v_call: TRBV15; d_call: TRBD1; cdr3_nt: TGTGCCACCAGCAGAAGACAGGGGATCACTGAAGCTTTCTTT; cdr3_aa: CATSRRQGITEAFF
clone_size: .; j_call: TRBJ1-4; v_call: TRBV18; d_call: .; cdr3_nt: TGTGCCAGCTCACCGGGGTTGGGGGAAAAACTGTTTTTT; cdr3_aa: CASSPGLGEKLFF
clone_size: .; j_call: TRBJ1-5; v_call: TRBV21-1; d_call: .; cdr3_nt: TGTGCCAGCAGCAAAGTGAGGCCACGCGATCAGCCCCAGCATTTT; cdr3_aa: CASSKVRPRDQPQHF
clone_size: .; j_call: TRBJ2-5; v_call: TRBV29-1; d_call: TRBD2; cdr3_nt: TGCAGCGTTAAAAGCGGGGACGTGACCCAGTACTTC; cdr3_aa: CSVKSGDVTQYF
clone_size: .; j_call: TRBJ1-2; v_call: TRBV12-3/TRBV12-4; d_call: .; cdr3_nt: TGTGCCAGCAGTTTGGGACCTACTGGCTACACCTTC; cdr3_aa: CASSLGPTGYTF
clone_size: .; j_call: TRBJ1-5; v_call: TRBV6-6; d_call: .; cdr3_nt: TGTGCCAGCAGTTACGCCGCTTGGAGCAATCAGCCCCAGCATTTT; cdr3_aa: CASSYAAWSNQPQHF
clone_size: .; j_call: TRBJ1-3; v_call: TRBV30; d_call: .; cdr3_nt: TGTGCCTGGAGTTTGACTGCCAGCTCTGGAAACACCATATATTTT; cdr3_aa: CAWSLTASSGNTIYF
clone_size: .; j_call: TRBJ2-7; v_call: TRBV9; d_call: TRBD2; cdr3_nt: TGTGCCAGCAGCGTAGGACTAGCGGCGTACGAGCAGTACTTC; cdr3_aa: CASSVGLAAYEQYF
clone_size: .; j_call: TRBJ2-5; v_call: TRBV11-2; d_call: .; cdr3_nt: TGTGCCAGCAGCTTAGCGGTACTGGAGACCCAGTACTTC; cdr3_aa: CASSLAVLETQYF
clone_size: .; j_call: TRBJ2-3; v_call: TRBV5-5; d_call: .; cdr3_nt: TGTGCCAGCACCCTTGGGCCATCCACAGATACGCAGTATTTT; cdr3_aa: CASTLGPSTDTQYF
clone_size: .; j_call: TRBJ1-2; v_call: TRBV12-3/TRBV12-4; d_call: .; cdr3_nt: TGTGCCAGCAGTAGGGACGGAGTCTATGGCTACACCTTC; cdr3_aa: CASSRDGVYGYTF
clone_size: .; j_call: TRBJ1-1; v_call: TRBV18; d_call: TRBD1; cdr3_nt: TGTGCCAGCTCACCAAGGGTCCAGGACAGGGGCTTGGAGAGCACTGAAGCTTTCTTT; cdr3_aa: CASSPRVQDRGLESTEAFF
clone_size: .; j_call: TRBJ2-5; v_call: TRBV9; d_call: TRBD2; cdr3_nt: TGTGCCAGCAGCGTAGGATTGTCGGTAGCGGGACAAGAGACCCAGTACTTC; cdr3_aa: CASSVGLSVAGQETQYF
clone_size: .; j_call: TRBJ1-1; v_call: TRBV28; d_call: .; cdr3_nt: TGTGCCAGCAGTTTAAGGCAGGGCTTCCAGGGCACTGAAGCTTTCTTT; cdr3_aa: CASSLRQGFQGTEAFF
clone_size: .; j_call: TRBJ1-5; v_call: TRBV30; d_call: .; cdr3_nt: TGTGCCTGGAGTGTACGGAGGGACGGGGTGCCCCAGCATTTT; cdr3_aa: CAWSVRRDGVPQHF
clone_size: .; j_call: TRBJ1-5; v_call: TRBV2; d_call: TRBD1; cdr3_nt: TGTGCCAGCAGTGGGGACAGGGGATATCAGCCCCAGCATTTT; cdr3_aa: CASSGDRGYQPQHF
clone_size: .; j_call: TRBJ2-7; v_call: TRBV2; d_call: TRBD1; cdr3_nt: TGTGCCAGCAGAACTCGGACAGGGGGAAGCGAGCAGTACTTC; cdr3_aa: CASRTRTGGSEQYF
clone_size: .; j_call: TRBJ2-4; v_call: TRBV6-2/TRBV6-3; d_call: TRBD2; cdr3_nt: TGTGCCAGCAGTTACTCTCCCTCGGGACTAGCGGGGGGATTAGCCAAAAACATTCAGTACTTC; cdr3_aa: CASSYSPSGLAGGLAKNIQYF
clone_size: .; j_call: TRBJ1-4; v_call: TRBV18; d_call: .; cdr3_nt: TGTGCCAGCTCACCCACCAGGATCGGTAGTGATGAAAAACTGTTTTTT; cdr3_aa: CASSPTRIGSDEKLFF
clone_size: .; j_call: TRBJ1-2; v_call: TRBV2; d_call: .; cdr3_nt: TGTGCCAGCAGTCAAGGGATCGGACATGGCTACACCTTC; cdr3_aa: CASSQGIGHGYTF
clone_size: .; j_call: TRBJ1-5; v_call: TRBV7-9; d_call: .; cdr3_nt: TGTGCCAGCAGCCCAGAAAAGGGTACTCAGCATTTT; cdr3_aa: CASSPEKGTQHF
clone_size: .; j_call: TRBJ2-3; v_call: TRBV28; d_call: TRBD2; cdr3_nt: TGTGCCAGCAGCCCACTAGCGGGTGGGATGTCCAATACGCAGTATTTT; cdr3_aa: CASSPLAGGMSNTQYF
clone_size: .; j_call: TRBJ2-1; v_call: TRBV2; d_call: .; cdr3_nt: TGTGCCAGCAGATGGCAGAGTGAGCAGTTCTTC; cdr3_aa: CASRWQSEQFF
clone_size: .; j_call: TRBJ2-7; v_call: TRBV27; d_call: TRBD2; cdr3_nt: TGTGCCAGCAGTGGGGGGGACCCTACGAAGCAGTACTTC; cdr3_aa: CASSGGDPTKQYF
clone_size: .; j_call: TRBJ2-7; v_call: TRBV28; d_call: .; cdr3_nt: TGTGCCAGCAGCCTGGGGGTCTCCTACGAGCAGTACTTC; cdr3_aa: CASSLGVSYEQYF
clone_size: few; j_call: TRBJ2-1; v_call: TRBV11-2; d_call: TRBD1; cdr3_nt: TGTGCCAGCAGCTTAGTAGACAGGGGGGATGAGCAGTTCTTC; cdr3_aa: CASSLVDRGDEQFF
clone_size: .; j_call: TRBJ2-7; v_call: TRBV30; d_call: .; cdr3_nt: TGTGCCTCGAAACAGGGCTCCTACGAGCAGTACTTC; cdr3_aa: CASKQGSYEQYF
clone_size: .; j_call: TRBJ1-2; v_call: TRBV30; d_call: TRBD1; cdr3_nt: TGTGCCTGGGAAGGGGGCTACTATGGCTACACCTTC; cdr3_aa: CAWEGGYYGYTF
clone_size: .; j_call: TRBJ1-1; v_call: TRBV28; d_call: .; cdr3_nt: TGTGCCAGCAGAAGGGACATCGTAGCCCCTGAAGCTTTCTTT; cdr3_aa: CASRRDIVAPEAFF
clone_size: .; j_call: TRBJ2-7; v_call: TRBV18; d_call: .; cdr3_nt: TGTGCCAGCTCACCAAGGGCGAGGGAAGACGAGCAGTACTTC; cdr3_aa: CASSPRAREDEQYF
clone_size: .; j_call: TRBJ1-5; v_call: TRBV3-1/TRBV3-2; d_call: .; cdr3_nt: TGTGCCAGCAGTCCCGGGAGAGGCCAGCCCCAGCATTTT; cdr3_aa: CASSPGRGQPQHF
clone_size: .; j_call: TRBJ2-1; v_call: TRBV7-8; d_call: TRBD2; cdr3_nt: TGTGCCAGCAGCCCTCGACTAGCGGGAGGGTCCAATGAGCAGTTCTTC; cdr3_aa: CASSPRLAGGSNEQFF
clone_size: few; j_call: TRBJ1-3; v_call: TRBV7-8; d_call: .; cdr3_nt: TGTGCCAGCAGATCTGACGGTTACTCTGGAAACACCATATATTTT; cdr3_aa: CASRSDGYSGNTIYF
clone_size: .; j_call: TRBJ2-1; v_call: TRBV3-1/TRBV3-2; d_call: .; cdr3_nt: TGTGCCAGCAGCAGCTACAATGAGCAGTTCTTC; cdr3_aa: CASSSYNEQFF
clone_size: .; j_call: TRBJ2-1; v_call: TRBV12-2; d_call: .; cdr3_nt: TGTGCAAGTCGCTTAGCGCGGGGGCCCTATGAGCAGTTCTTC; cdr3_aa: CASRLARGPYEQFF
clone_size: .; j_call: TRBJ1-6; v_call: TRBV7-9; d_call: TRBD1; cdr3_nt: TGTGCCAGCACCGGACAGGGGATCTATAATTCACCCCTCCACTTT; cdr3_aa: CASTGQGIYNSPLHF
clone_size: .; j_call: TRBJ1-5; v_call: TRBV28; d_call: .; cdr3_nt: TGTGCCAGCAAGTACGAAGAAGTGCATAGCAATCAGCCCCAGCATTTT; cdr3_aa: CASKYEEVHSNQPQHF
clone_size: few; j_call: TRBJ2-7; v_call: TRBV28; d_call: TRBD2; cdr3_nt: TGTGCCAGCAGTCCCATAGGACTAGCTACCTACGAGCAGTACTTC; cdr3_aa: CASSPIGLATYEQYF
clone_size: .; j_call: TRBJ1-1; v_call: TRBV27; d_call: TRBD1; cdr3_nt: TGTGCCAGCAGTCCACTTTCGACAGGGATCCTCACTGAAGCTTTCTTT; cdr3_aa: CASSPLSTGILTEAFF
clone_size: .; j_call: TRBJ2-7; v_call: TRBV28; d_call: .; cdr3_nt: TGTGCCAGCAGAACGACGGGACTTCTGTCCCCTGAGCAGTACTTC; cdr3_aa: CASRTTGLLSPEQYF
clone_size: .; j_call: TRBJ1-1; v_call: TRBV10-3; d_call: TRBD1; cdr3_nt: TGTGCCATGGGGGACAGTTTCTCTGAAGCTTTCTTT; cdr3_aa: CAMGDSFSEAFF
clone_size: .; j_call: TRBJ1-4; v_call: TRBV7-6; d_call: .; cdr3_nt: TGTGCCAGCAGCCCCTTTGGAGGGACGACGGAAAAACTGTTTTTT; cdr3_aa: CASSPFGGTTEKLFF
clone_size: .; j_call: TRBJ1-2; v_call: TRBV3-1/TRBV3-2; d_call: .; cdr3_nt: TGTGCCAGCAGCCAAGCCGACGGGGGGACAACCTTCTATGGCTACACCTTC; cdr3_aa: CASSQADGGTTFYGYTF
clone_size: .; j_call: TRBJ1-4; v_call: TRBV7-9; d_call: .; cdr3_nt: TGTGCCAGCAGCCTGGGACGTAGTAATGAAAAACTGTTTTTT; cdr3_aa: CASSLGRSNEKLFF
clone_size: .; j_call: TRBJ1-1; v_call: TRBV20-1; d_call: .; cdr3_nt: TGCAGTGCTAGCGATGGGGACGCAGCTTTCTTT; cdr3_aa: CSASDGDAAFF
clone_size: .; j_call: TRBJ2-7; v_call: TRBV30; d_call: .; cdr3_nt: TGTGCCTGGAGTGAAGGTCAGGGAAACGACGAGCAGTACTTC; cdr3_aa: CAWSEGQGNDEQYF
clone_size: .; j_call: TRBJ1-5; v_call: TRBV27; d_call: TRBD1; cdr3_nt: TGTGCCAGCAGTCAGACAGGGGTCAATCAGCCCCAGCATTTT; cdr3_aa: CASSQTGVNQPQHF
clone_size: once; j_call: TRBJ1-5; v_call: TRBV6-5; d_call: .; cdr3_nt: TGTGCCAGCAGTCCCGGGGGGAAGTTTACTCAGCCCCAGCATTTT; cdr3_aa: CASSPGGKFTQPQHF
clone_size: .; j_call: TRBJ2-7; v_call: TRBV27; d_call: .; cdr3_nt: TGTGCCAGCAGTTTATCGGGGATTAGGGGCTCCGAGCAGTACTTC; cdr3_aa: CASSLSGIRGSEQYF
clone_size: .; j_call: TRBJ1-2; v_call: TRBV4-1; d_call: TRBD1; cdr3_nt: TGCGCCAGCAGCCAAGAGGGACAGGGCACTGGCTACACCTTC; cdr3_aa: CASSQEGQGTGYTF
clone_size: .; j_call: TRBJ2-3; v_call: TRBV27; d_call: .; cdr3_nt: TGTGCCAGCAGTCCAGGAGCGGGTCGGGCAGATACGCAGTATTTT; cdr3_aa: CASSPGAGRADTQYF
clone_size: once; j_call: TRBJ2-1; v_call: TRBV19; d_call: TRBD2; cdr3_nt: TGTGCCAGTAGTATACCGGGACTAGCGGGGATTGAGCAGTTCTTC; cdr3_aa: CASSIPGLAGIEQFF
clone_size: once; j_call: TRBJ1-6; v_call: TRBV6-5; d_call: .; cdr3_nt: TGTGCCAGCAGTTACTCCGGAGAGTCAGTTAATTCACCCCTCCACTTT; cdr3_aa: CASSYSGESVNSPLHF
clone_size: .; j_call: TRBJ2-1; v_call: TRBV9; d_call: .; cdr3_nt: TGTGCCAGCAGCGTAGCATCCGGGAATGAGCAGTTCTTC; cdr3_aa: CASSVASGNEQFF